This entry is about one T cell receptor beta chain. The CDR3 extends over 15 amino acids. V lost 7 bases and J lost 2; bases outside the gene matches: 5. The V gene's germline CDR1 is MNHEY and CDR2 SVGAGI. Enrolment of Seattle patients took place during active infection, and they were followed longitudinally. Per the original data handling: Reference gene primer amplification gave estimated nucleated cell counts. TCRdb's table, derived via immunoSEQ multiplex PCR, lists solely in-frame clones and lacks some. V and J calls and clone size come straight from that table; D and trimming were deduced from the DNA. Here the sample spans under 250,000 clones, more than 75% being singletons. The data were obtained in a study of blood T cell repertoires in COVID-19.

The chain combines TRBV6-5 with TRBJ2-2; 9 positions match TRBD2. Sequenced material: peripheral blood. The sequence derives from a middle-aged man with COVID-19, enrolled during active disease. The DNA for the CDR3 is TGTGCCAGCACACGGACTAGCGACAACACCGGGGAGCTGTTTTTT. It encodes CASTRTSDNTGELFF.